The 16 T cell receptor beta chains below were found in one sample sequenced in a study of T-cell reconstitution after alpha-beta-depleted transplantation in children. TCRbeta library construction was performed incorporating unique molecular identifiers. From the PCR reads, TCRdb called clonotypes with MiXCR, one entry per CDR3 protein. The sample consists of roughly 6,100 distinct CDR3 sequences, 15% to 19% of them appearing once. This specimen consisted of PBMCs, mostly from graft donor cells, obtained 180 days after TCRalphabeta/CD19-depleted stem cell transplant. The origin of the receptors is a patient aged 2 to 9 who had a stem cell transplant for inherited bone marrow failure, so the T cells may come from the graft donor.

In its sample, this clonotype was seen many times. The CDR3 DNA is TGTGCCAGCAGCCACGATCTATACGGGAATGAGCAGTTCTTC. Translated, it gives CASSHDLYGNEQFF. The rearrangement joins TRBV4-2 to TRBJ2-1; D gene unclear. Germline CDR1 and CDR2: LGHNA and YNFKEQ. The CDR3 is 14 amino acids. Trimming took off 3 bases at V and 7 bases at J, with 13 bases between the two ends.

In this sample, this clonotype turned up many times. This chain links TRBV7-6 with TRBJ2-3, with D possibly matching TRBD1 (7 bases). The CDR3 spans 15 residues. V shed 2 bases and J shed 6 bases, with 15 bases lying between them. Germline lookup yields CDR1 SGHVS and CDR2 FNYEAQ. The DNA of the CDR3 is TGTGCCAGCAGCTTATTGTCCAGGGGGGCCGATACGCAGTATTTT. This encodes CASSLLSRGADTQYF.

Ten or more counts support this clonotype. The J gene is TRBJ2-7, the V gene TRBV7-9; maybe TRBD2 (5 bases). Germline V lookup: CDR1 SEHNR, CDR2 FQNEAQ (reference sequence). There are 15 residues in the CDR3. V was cut by 3 bases and J by 7 bases, with 19 bases left in between. The DNA for the CDR3 is TGTGCCAGCAGCTTCACCCCGGGGTCTCCGAGGGAGCAGTACTTC. It codes for CASSFTPGSPREQYF.

This clonotype came up many times. The J gene is TRBJ2-7, the V gene TRBV5-1; possible D gene TRBD1, 5 bases. Trimming shortened V by 5 bases and J by 3 bases, and 12 bases separated the two germline ends. Germline CDR1 SGHRS, CDR2 YFSETQ. CDR3 length: 13 residues. In DNA form, the CDR3 reads TGCGCCAGCAGGTGGGCAGGGAACTACGAGCAGTACTTC. As protein: CASRWAGNYEQYF.

This clonotype was seen many times. The chain carries TRBV9 and TRBJ2-7; 16 bases line up with TRBD2. The length of the CDR3 is 15 residues. The junction had 6 bases not matched to a gene; V was cut back by 2 bases and J by 10 bases. Germline V gene data show CDR1 as SGDLS and CDR2 as YYNGEE. The CDR3 loop reads CASSVAGLAGGLQYF. In DNA, the CDR3 is TGTGCCAGCAGCGTGGCGGGACTAGCGGGAGGGCTACAGTACTTC.

CDR3 loop: CASSWGQGAYGYTF. Here the CDR3 DNA reads TGTGCCAGCAGTTGGGGACAGGGCGCCTATGGCTACACCTTC. The chain links TRBV12-3 or TRBV12-4 to TRBJ1-2; TRBD1 matches 9 bases. V shed 4 bases and J 4 bases; nucleotides not matched to a gene: 4. The CDR3 loop spans 14 amino acids.

The table lists this clonotype with many counts. J is TRBJ1-1 and V is TRBV9; no firm D call. The CDR3 contains 14 residues. CDR1 and CDR2 from the germline V gene are SGDLS and YYNGEE. V gave up 2 bases and J gave up 4 bases, with 12 bases separating them. In nucleotides, the CDR3 is TGTGCCAGCAGCGTGACCCCCTGGGGCACTGAAGCTTTCTTT. Residues: CASSVTPWGTEAFF.

This clonotype was detected many times. V gene TRBV4-3 combines with J gene TRBJ2-1, with 9 positions matching TRBD1. The CDR3 is made up of 13 amino acids. J was trimmed by 9 bases and V by 3 bases; bases with no gene match: 3. Germline V gives CDR1 LGHNA, CDR2 YSLEER. The CDR3 nucleotides are TGCGCCAGCAGCCACCACAGGGGGCCTGAGCAGTTCTTC. Its translation is CASSHHRGPEQFF.

This clonotype was recorded many times. The chain combines TRBV7-9 with TRBJ1-1, with D maybe TRBD1 (6 bases). Germline CDR1 reads SEHNR; CDR2 reads FQNEAQ (reference sequence). The CDR3 loop spans 13 amino acids. The ends were cut back, 3 bases at V and 5 bases at J, with 10 bases in the middle. The CDR3 sequence is CASSFWGRTEAFF. CDR3 in DNA: TGTGCCAGCAGCTTCTGGGGGCGAACTGAAGCTTTCTTT. The full variable domain, in which reference TRBV7-9 and TRBJ1-1 provide the parts outside the CDR3, is DTGVSQNPRHKITKRGQNVTFRCDPISEHNRLYWYRQTLGQGPEFLTYFQNEAQLEKSRLLSDRFSAERPKGSFSTLEIQRTEQGDSAMYLCASSFWGRTEAFFGQGTRLTVV.

Many counts were recorded for this clonotype. The chain has TRBV5-1 and TRBJ1-1; D not resolved. Germline values: CDR1 SGHRS, CDR2 YFSETQ. The V end lost 4 bases, the J end lost 2 bases, and 18 bases lay between the germline ends. This CDR3 spans 16 amino acids. The CDR3 reads CASSPGMAALNTEAFF. Here the CDR3 DNA reads TGCGCCAGCAGCCCGGGGATGGCAGCGTTAAACACTGAAGCTTTCTTT.

This clonotype occurred many times. V and J are TRBV7-9 and TRBJ2-7, with D possibly matching TRBD1 (5 bases). The CDR3 consists of 16 residues. With 2 bases removed from V and 3 bases from J, the gap between germline ends came to 17 bases. Per the germline V gene, CDR1 is SEHNR and CDR2 is FQNEAQ (reference sequence). The CDR3 region has the DNA TGTGCCAGCAGCTTATCTTCAGGGAAGGGTTTCTACGAGCAGTACTTC. It yields the protein CASSLSSGKGFYEQYF. Drawing the rest from reference TRBV7-9 and TRBJ2-7, the complete variable domain is DTGVSQNPRHKITKRGQNVTFRCDPISEHNRLYWYRQTLGQGPEFLTYFQNEAQLEKSRLLSDRFSAERPKGSFSTLEIQRTEQGDSAMYLCASSLSSGKGFYEQYFGPGTRLTVT.

This clonotype was observed many times. The rearrangement links TRBV5-6 to TRBJ2-1; 8 positions match TRBD2. The germline V gene encodes CDR1 SGHDT and CDR2 YYEEEE. V was pared by 1 base and J by 3 bases, with 9 bases of the junction left unmatched. This CDR3 spans 17 amino acids. This CDR3 reads CASSLFPLAVNYNEQFF. The CDR3 nucleotides are TGTGCCAGCAGCTTGTTCCCACTAGCGGTAAACTACAATGAGCAGTTCTTC. The variable domain in full, with the rest retrieved from reference TRBV5-6 and TRBJ2-1, is DAGVTQSPTHLIKTRGQQVTLRCSPKSGHDTVSWYQQALGQGPQFIFQYYEEEERQRGNFPDRFSGHQFPNYSSELNVNALLLGDSALYLCASSLFPLAVNYNEQFFGPGTRLTVL.

This clonotype was seen repeatedly, ten times or more. The V call is TRBV19, the J call TRBJ2-3, with 7 bases identical to TRBD2. CDR3 length: 17 residues. Germline V gene data show CDR1 as LNHDA and CDR2 as SQIVND (reference sequence). V shed 7 bases and J 2 bases; nucleotides not matched to a gene: 15. The DNA for the CDR3 is TGTGCCAGTACCCCAGGGTGGCTAGCGGACCTCACAGATACGCAGTATTTT. Encoded protein: CASTPGWLADLTDTQYF.

This chain connects TRBV21-1 to TRBJ2-1; the table's D call, TRBD2, has no DNA check behind it. TRBV21-1 is recorded as a pseudogene. The CDR3 has 17 residues. The CDR3 DNA reads as TGTGCCAGCAGCAAAGCAGGGACTAGCGGGACTGGGGATGAGCAGTTCTTC. This gives the protein CASSKAGTSGTGDEQFF.

The sample holds many counts of this clonotype. The CDR3 DNA is TGTGCCAGCAGCCCCCGACAGGACAATCAGCCCCAGCATTTT. Residues: CASSPRQDNQPQHF. The chain employs TRBV4-2 and TRBJ1-5; possibly TRBD1 for D (6 bases). The V end lost 4 bases, the J end lost 3 bases, and 10 bases lay between the germline ends. Per germline, CDR1 LGHNA and CDR2 YNFKEQ. This CDR3 region has 14 residues.

This clonotype qualifies as medium-sized. An end of the junction differs from the germline gene, which may be a read error. J is TRBJ1-1 and V is TRBV7-9; D unresolved. Germline V gene sequence: CDR1 SEHNR, CDR2 FQNEAQ (reference sequence). CDR3 size: 15 residues. As DNA, the CDR3 is TGCACCGCGGAGGGCTGGCCCCCCATGAACACTGAAGCTTTCTTT. Translated: CTAEGWPPMNTEAFF.